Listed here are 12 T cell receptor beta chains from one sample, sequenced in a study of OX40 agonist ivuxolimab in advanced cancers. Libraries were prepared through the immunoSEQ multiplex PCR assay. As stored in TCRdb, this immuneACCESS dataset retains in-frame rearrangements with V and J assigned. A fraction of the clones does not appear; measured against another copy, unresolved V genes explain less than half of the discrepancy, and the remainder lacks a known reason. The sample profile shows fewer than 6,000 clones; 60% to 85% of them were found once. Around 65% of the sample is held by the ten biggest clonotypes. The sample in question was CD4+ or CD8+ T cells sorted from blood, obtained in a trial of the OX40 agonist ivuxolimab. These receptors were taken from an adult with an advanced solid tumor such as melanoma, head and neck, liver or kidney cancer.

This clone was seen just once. Here the CDR3 reads CASSRQGGGLYEQYF. The CDR3 region has the DNA TGTGCCAGCAGTCGTCAAGGGGGTGGACTCTACGAGCAGTACTTC. J is TRBJ2-7 and V is TRBV28; tentative D call: TRBD1 (6 bases). V lost 5 bases to trimming and J lost 3 bases, with 17 bases between them. CDR1 is MDHEN and CDR2 is SYDVKM in the germline V gene. The CDR3 covers 15 residues.

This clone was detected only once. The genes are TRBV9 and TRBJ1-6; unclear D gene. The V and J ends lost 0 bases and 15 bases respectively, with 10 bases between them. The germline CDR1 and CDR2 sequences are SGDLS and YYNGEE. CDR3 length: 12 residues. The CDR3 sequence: CASSVEGRHLHF. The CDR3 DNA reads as TGTGCCAGCAGCGTAGAGGGCCGTCACCTCCACTTT. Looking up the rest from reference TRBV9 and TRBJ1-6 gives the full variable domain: DSGVTQTPKHLITATGQRVTLRCSPRSGDLSVYWYQQSLDQGLQFLIQYYNGEERAKGNILERFSAQQFPDLHSELNLSSLELGDSALYFCASSVEGRHLHFGNGTRLTVT.

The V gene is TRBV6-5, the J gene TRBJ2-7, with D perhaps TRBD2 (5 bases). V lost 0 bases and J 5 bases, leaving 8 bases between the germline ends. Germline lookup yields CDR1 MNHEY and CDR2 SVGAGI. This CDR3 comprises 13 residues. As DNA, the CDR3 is TGTGCCAGCAGTTACTCTGCCGGGGACGAGCAGTACTTC. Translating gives CASSYSAGDEQYF.

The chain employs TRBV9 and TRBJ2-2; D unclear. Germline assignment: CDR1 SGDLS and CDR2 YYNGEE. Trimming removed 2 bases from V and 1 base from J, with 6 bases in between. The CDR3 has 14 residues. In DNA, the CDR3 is TGTGCCAGCAGCGTCCCAGGGAACACCGGGGAGCTGTTTTTT. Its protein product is CASSVPGNTGELFF.

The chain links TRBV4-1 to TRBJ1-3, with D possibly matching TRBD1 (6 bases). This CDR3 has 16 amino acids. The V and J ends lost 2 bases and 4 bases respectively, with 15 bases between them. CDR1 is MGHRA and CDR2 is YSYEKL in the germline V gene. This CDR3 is CASSQSSGQGGNTIYF. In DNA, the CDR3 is TGCGCCAGCAGCCAATCCAGCGGGCAGGGGGGAAACACCATATATTTT.

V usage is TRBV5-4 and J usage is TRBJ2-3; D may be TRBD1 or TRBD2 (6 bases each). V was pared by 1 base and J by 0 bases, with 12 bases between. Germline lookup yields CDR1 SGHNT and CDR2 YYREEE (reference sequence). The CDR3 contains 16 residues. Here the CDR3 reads CASSLRGPGSTDTQYF. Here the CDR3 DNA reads TGTGCCAGCAGCTTGCGGGGGCCTGGAAGCACAGATACGCAGTATTTT.

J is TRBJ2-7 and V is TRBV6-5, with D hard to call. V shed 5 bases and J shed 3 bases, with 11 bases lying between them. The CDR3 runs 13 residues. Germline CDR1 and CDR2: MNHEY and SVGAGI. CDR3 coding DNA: TGTGCCAGCAGTCCCGAGGCCCGCTACGAGCAGTACTTC. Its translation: CASSPEARYEQYF.

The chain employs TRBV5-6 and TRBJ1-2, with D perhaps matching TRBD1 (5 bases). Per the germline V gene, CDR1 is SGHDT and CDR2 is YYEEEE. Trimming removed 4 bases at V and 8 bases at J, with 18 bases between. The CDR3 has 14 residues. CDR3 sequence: CASSPSGGPGGYTF. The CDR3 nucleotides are TGTGCCAGCAGCCCCTCCGGGGGTCCCGGGGGCTACACCTTC.

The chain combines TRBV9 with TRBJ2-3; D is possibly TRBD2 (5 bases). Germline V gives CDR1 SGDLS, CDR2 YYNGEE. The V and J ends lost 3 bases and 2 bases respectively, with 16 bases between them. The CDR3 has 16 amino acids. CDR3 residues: CASSGLTRPDTDTQYF. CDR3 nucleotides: TGTGCCAGCAGCGGACTAACACGGCCTGACACAGATACGCAGTATTTT. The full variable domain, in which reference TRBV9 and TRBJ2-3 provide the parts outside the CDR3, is DSGVTQTPKHLITATGQRVTLRCSPRSGDLSVYWYQQSLDQGLQFLIQYYNGEERAKGNILERFSAQQFPDLHSELNLSSLELGDSALYFCASSGLTRPDTDTQYFGPGTRLTVL.

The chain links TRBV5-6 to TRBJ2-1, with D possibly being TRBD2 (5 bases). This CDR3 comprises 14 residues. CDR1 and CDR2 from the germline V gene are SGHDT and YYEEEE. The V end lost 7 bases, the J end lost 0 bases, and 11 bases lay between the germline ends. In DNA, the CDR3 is TGTGCCAGCGGACGGGGTAGCTCCTACAATGAGCAGTTCTTC. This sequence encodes CASGRGSSYNEQFF.

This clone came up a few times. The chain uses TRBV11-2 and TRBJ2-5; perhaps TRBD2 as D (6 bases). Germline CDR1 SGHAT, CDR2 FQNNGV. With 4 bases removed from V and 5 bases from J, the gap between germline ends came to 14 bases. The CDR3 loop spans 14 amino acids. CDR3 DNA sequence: TGTGCCAGCAGCTCCCCTGCCGGGGGTGAGACCCAGTACTTC. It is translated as CASSSPAGGETQYF.

CDR3 sequence reads: CASSGDQGGYTF. The CDR3, as DNA: TGTGCCAGCAGCGGTGACCAGGGCGGCTACACCTTC. The chain uses TRBV9 and TRBJ1-2, with D tentatively TRBD1 (5 bases). CDR3 length equals 12 residues. Germline loops: CDR1 SGDLS, CDR2 YYNGEE. Trimming shortened V by 3 bases and J by 8 bases, and 11 bases separated the two germline ends.